The rows below give T cell receptor beta chains drawn from one sample of a study of control samples from healthy donors and cancer patients. The protocol was immunoSEQ multiplex PCR, while the TCRdb copy is restricted to in-frame clones and leaves out a portion. Of around 150,000 clones listed, 95% to 96% were seen once; the top ten hold approximately 0.93%. Sequencing was carried out using blood. Receptor source: a woman aged 25 to 39 in good health. Each CDR3 is given without its conserved first and last residue. Not all rows give a size; the values are once, few, many and, for expanded clones, a class.

TRBV3-1/TRBV3-2,once,ASSLSGLGKNIQY
TRBV6-5,-,ASRGWGKNIQY
TRBV30,-,AWSVLFQDEQF
TRBV11-2,-,ASSSTGKLGYT
TRBV3-1/TRBV3-2,-,ASSQGGSSGNTIY
TRBV4-2,-,ASSQGGQANEKLF
TRBV7-9,-,ASSASTNTEAF
TRBV11-2,-,ASSLQAAVRF
TRBV6-5,-,ASTVQGGQPQH
TRBV9,-,ASSVGVLAATYEQY
TRBV6-4,-,ASSDSPDRANGYT
TRBV6-1,-,ASSEGDGWNEQF
TRBV3-1/TRBV3-2,-,ASSNYRGDQPQH
TRBV28,-,ASSSAGLAEQNTQY
TRBV6-5,-,ASSYSRGLSEQY
TRBV6-5,-,ASRETGTTGNTIY
TRBV3-1/TRBV3-2,once,ASSQDGGLRPQH
TRBV5-5,-,AIEIGGGGTDTQY
TRBV11-1,few,ASTFGSDYNEQF
TRBV5-6,-,ASSFGTGPYNEQF
TRBV10-3,-,AISLNNSPLH
TRBV7-8,-,ASRGSGRVDRNYGYT
TRBV30,-,AWSVRRNTEAF
TRBV6-1,-,ASSQVLAGWAGELF
TRBV5-1,-,ASSRQGNEQF
TRBV11-2,once,ASSRGVQETQY
TRBV19,once,ASILTRDSGGSETQY
TRBV19,-,ASSRDSKTEAF
TRBV13,-,ASSPGTSGDPSYNEQF
TRBV7-2,-,ASSLWDRGLGEQY
TRBV21-1,-,ASSKGAGSPIQPQH
TRBV10-3,-,AISESSGPGSPLH
TRBV29-1,-,SVDAGGPLDEQF
TRBV19,once,ASSLRTGGWEQY
TRBV6-1,-,ASSEWDEQF
TRBV10-3,-,AISESKLIGHSYGYT